This T cell receptor (gamma chain) is from a study of intestinal T cells in coeliac disease (dated by TCRdb to about 2020). At the level of the whole study: In the TRG cohort, the mean age of coeliac patients was around 17 years compared with 54.8 years for controls, so the coeliac patients were much younger than the controls. The TCR-delta (TRD) cohort included duodenal biopsies from roughly 11 coeliac disease patients and roughly 11 non-coeliac controls. A second, larger TCR-gamma (TRG) cohort included duodenal biopsies from some 35 coeliac disease patients and approximately 19 non-coeliac controls. On the study overall, not on this receptor specifically: Of some 54 biopsies, some 50 (around 94%) were correctly classified by TRG clustering, and a leave-one-out accuracy of about 90% was reported. Coeliac and control groups differed significantly in age, although an age-split analysis did not yield significant classification. Repeated CDR3 amino acid sequences could not be distinguished from PCR duplicates in the analysis. FFPE-derived DNA was found to be relatively degraded, and loss of a proportion of TCR sequences in each sample was likely caused by this degradation. All 22 biopsies in training were correctly classified by TRD kmer-based clustering, and a leave-one-out accuracy of roughly 91% was reported.

Receptor amplification or capture employed multiplex PCR. The sequencer was an Ion Torrent PGM. The LymphoTrack kit, which has primers carrying Illumina adapters, was used to amplify TRG repertoires from approximately 0.2 ug of biopsy DNA. TRG amplicons were purified using AMPure XP beads, were quantified on a 2100 Bioanalyzer, and were pooled equimolarly. Sequencing of TRG libraries was performed on an Ion PGM instrument. For the original study's pipeline: FastX removed reads in which more than 10% of nucleotides fell below the per-patient third-quartile quality score. IMGT/HighV-QUEST was used to align reads in order to assign V, D and J genes, locate CDR3 regions and judge functionality. After the sequences were translated into amino acids, every sequence predicted to be non-functional was thrown out. CDR3s were split into kmers with and without positional annotation, PCA was performed on kmer frequencies, and samples were clustered using all 1023 combinations of PCs 1-10. Leave-one-out cross-validation was used to validate the classification, with parameters re-optimised on the remaining samples in each round. Shannon diversity was calculated with the vegan R package from repeated random subsamples, each the size of the lowest read count. TCRdb reprocessed the public reads with the caller CATT; rows with the same DNA were merged afterwards. These V and J calls derive from TCRdb rather than the authors' analysis. Present in this sample are about 950 gamma-chain clones, 40% to 65% of which were seen just once. The ten largest clonotypes hold approximately 33% of the sample.

This clone turned up a few times. Its antigen remains undetermined. Base qualities are not provided; no much larger clone lies one nucleotide away. V lost 13 bases and J lost 9 bases, and the count of bases not matched to a germline gene is 21. The CDR3 covers 15 residues, taking in both the cysteine and the phenylalanine. Of the read, only the CDR3 DNA is kept; its 45 bases are in frame from base 1. For each case, genomic DNA was extracted from ten 5-um FFPE scrolls with the QIAamp DNA FFPE tissue kit. To test whether coeliac disease could be classified from the TCR repertoire, the study used duodenal biopsies that were formalin-fixed paraffin-embedded, fully anonymised, and surplus to diagnostic needs. The controls had no clinical or histological suspicion of coeliac disease and had upper endoscopy for reflux, dyspepsia or gastritis.

This sequence was found in a human donor who served as a control with a normal duodenal biopsy, not a healthy volunteer. The chain links TRGV10 with TRGJP1. TRGV10 is placed among ORFs of uncertain function. Sequenced input: a duodenal biopsy. The DNA reads TGTGCTGGCGTGGGATGGGGCGGGTACCGTTGGTTCAAGATATTT. The translation is CAGVGWGGYRWFKIF.